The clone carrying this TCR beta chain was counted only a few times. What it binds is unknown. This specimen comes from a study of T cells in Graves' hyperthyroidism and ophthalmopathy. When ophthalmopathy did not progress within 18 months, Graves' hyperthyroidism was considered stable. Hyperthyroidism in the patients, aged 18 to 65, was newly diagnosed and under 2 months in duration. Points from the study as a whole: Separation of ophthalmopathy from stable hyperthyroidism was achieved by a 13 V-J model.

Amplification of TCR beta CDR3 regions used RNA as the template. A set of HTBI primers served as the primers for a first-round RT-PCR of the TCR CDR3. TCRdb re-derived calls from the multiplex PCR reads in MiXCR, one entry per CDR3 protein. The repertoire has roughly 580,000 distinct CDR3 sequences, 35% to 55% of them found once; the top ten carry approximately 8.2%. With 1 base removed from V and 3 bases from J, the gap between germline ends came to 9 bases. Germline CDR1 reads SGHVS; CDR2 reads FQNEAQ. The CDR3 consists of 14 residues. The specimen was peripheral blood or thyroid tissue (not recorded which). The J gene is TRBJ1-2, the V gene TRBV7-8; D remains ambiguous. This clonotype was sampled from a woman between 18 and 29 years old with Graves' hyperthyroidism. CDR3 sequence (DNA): TGTGCCAGCAGCTTAGTTTACAGAGACTATGGCTACACCTTC. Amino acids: CASSLVYRDYGYTF.